The next 12 T cell receptor beta chains were all read from a single sample in a study of blood T cell repertoires in COVID-19 (dated by TCRdb to the early 2020s). Libraries were prepared through the immunoSEQ multiplex PCR assay. TCRdb provides this immuneACCESS table in a form limited to in-frame rearrangements. Some clones are lacking; in checked studies, under half of them reflect an unresolved V gene, and why the rest are absent is not known. Across this sample there are roughly 110,000 clones, with about four fifths seen only once. 14% of the sample lies in the top ten. Sequenced input: peripheral blood. The receptors shown here come from a woman aged 60-75 years with acute or convalescent COVID-19.

The chain combines TRBV3-1 (or the pseudogene TRBV3-2) with TRBJ1-2; D possibly corresponds to TRBD1 (5 bases). There are 16 residues in the CDR3. Germline CDR1 and CDR2: LGHDT and YNNKEL (reference sequence). V was clipped by 4 bases and J by 6 bases, with 21 bases between them. The CDR3 loop is CASSPRGLHTRDGYTF. In DNA, the CDR3 is TGTGCCAGCAGCCCGAGGGGACTGCACACCAGGGATGGCTACACCTTC.

The CDR3 DNA follows: TGCGCCAGCACGAGGGAAGGGGAGACCCAGTACTTC. Translating gives CASTREGETQYF. The chain links TRBV5-1 to TRBJ2-5; D possibly corresponds to TRBD2 (5 bases). The germline V gene has CDR1 SGHRS and CDR2 YFSETQ. The CDR3 length is 12 residues. Deletions cut 6 bases from V and 5 bases from J, with 11 bases between.

This clone has only a few counts. The chain uses TRBV29-1 and TRBJ1-5; D gene ambiguous. CDR1 is SQVTM, CDR2 ANQGSEA, per germline. Trimming stripped 5 bases from V and 1 base from J, with 12 bases between. This CDR3 has 14 amino acids. The CDR3 DNA is TGCAGCGTTACATACCGCAGGAGCAATCAGCCCCAGCATTTT. Translating gives CSVTYRRSNQPQHF.

The CDR3 DNA is TGTGCCAGCAGCCCATACCCCGGGAGCCTCGGGGACACTGAAGCTTTCTTT. Protein sequence: CASSPYPGSLGDTEAFF. This sequence joins TRBV5-5 and TRBJ1-1; D call uncertain. The CDR3 covers 17 residues. Trimming shortened V by 4 bases and J by 3 bases, and 22 bases separated the two germline ends. The germline gives CDR1 SGHKS, CDR2 YYEKEE (reference sequence).

The J gene is TRBJ2-7, the V gene TRBV7-8, with D perhaps assigned TRBD1 or TRBD2 (6 bases each). This CDR3 has 14 amino acids. V lost 5 bases and J lost 7, with 18 bases in between. In germline, CDR1 is SGHVS, CDR2 FQNEAQ. CDR3 nucleotides: TGTGCCAGCAGCCTAGGGGGGCGAGACGGAGAGCAGTACTTC. Translation: CASSLGGRDGEQYF. The full variable domain, its missing parts supplied by reference TRBV7-8 and TRBJ2-7, is GAGVSQSPRYKVAKRGQDVALRCDPISGHVSLFWYQQALGQGPEFLTYFQNEAQLDKSGLPSDRFFAERPEGSVSTLKIQRTQQEDSAVYLCASSLGGRDGEQYFGPGTRLTVT.

This chain joins TRBV5-4 and TRBJ2-3; TRBD2 matches 7 bases. V was pared by 4 bases and J by 0 bases, with 11 bases of the junction left unmatched. Germline V CDR1 and CDR2: SGHNT, YYREEE (reference sequence). There are 17 residues in the CDR3. The CDR3 coding sequence is TGTGCCAGCAGCCCCAGGGAGCGGGGTACTAGCACAGATACGCAGTATTTT. This translates into CASSPRERGTSTDTQYF.

V usage is TRBV9 and J usage is TRBJ1-2; D not resolved. This CDR3 has 15 residues. CDR1 and CDR2 (germline): SGDLS, YYNGEE. Trimming stripped 4 bases from V and 2 bases from J, with 15 bases between. The CDR3 region has the DNA TGTGCCAGCAGCCGGAGCGAAACCGAGAACTATGGCTACACCTTC. This translates into CASSRSETENYGYTF.

This chain uses TRBV19 with TRBJ2-2; 7 bases line up with TRBD2. Trimming at V came to 4 bases and at J to 6 bases, leaving 2 bases not matched to a gene. Germline CDR1 LNHDA, CDR2 SQIVND (reference sequence). The CDR3 covers 13 residues. The CDR3 protein is CASSTRGAGELFF. The DNA for the CDR3 is TGTGCCAGTAGTACCCGGGGGGCCGGGGAGCTGTTTTTT.

This chain links TRBV28 with TRBJ1-2, with unresolved D. The CDR3 spans 13 residues. V gave up 2 bases and J gave up 5 bases, with 9 bases separating them. Germline V lookup: CDR1 MDHEN, CDR2 SYDVKM. CDR3 nucleotide sequence: TGTGCCAGCAGTTTACAGTCTCTGTATGGCTACACCTTC. Amino acid sequence: CASSLQSLYGYTF.

This chain joins TRBV7-2 and TRBJ2-5; D gene ambiguous. V was clipped by 4 bases and J by 1 base, with 10 bases between them. Germline V lookup: CDR1 SGHTA, CDR2 FQGNSA. The CDR3 contains 14 residues. The CDR3 sequence is CASSYQDGQETQYF. The DNA of the CDR3 is TGTGCCAGCAGCTACCAGGATGGCCAAGAGACCCAGTACTTC. The full variable domain, completed using reference TRBV7-2 and TRBJ2-5, is GAGVSQSPSNKVTEKGKDVELRCDPISGHTALYWYRQSLGQGLEFLIYFQGNSAPDKSGLPSDRFSAERTGGSVSTLTIQRTQQEDSAVYLCASSYQDGQETQYFGPGTRLLVL.

The V call is TRBV7-9, the J call TRBJ1-3, with D uncertain. Trimming shortened V by 5 bases and J by 0 bases, and 20 bases separated the two germline ends. Per the germline V gene, CDR1 is SEHNR and CDR2 is FQNEAQ (reference sequence). The CDR3 contains 18 residues. Here the CDR3 reads CASSQPPGGGSSGNTIYF. In nucleotides, the CDR3 is TGTGCCAGCAGCCAACCCCCGGGCGGCGGGAGCTCTGGAAACACCATATATTTT.

The rearrangement uses TRBV29-1 and TRBJ1-2; 8 bases are shared with TRBD1. The CDR3 totals 12 residues. Looked up from germline, CDR1 is SQVTM and CDR2 is ANQGSEA. Trimming cost V 4 bases and J 4 bases; bases outside gene matches: 2. The CDR3 nucleotides read TGCAGCGTTGGGGGACAGGCCTATGGCTACACCTTC. Residues: CSVGGQAYGYTF.